The clone carrying this T cell receptor (beta chain) was found once. The CDR3 is 16 residues long. Trimming took 3 bases from V and 1 from J; bases not matched to a gene: 3. The germline V gene has CDR1 LNHDA and CDR2 SQIVND (reference sequence). The data are from a study of cytomegalovirus exposure and HLA in healthy donors. Researchers ran the PCR with 60 Vbeta and 13 Jbeta primers. This table comes from immunoSEQ multiplex PCR, and its TCRdb copy is limited to in-frame clones, with some not included. This sample yields approximately 150,000 clones, of which 80% to 85% are seen a single time; roughly 4.3% belongs to the top ten.

The TCR was taken from a man aged 50-59 years in good health and CMV-seropositive. The sequenced sample was PBMCs. The rearrangement joins TRBV19 to TRBJ2-5, with 12 bases lining up with TRBD2. The CDR3 protein is CASSISSGGAQETQYF. DNA of the CDR3: TGTGCCAGTAGTATTTCTAGCGGGGGGGCCCAAGAGACCCAGTACTTC. Drawing the rest from reference TRBV19 and TRBJ2-5, the complete variable domain is DGGITQSPKYLFRKEGQNVTLSCEQNLNHDAMYWYRQDPGQGLRLIYYSQIVNDFQKGDIAEGYSVSREKKESFPLTVTSAQKNPTAFYLCASSISSGGAQETQYFGPGTRLLVL.